The present T cell receptor (beta chain) was sequenced within a study of glioma-infiltrating T cells after dendritic cell vaccination. Study-level background: At biweekly intervals, patients got three intradermal dendritic cell vaccine injections.

The time point: after dendritic cell vaccination, including at tumor progression/relapse. Fresh-frozen tumor tissue and more than two years of survival data were available for all. TCRdb's table, derived via immunoSEQ multiplex PCR, lists solely in-frame clones and lacks some. The sample records some 90,000 clones, 81% being singletons. Germline V lookup: CDR1 SGHRS, CDR2 YFSETQ. V lost 1 base and J 1 base, leaving 9 bases between the germline ends. The CDR3 has 15 amino acids. The source is a human donor with glioblastoma. The chain joins TRBV5-1 to TRBJ2-1; possible D gene TRBD1, 5 bases. This material consisted of blood, taken after dendritic cell vaccination. The CDR3 bases are TGCGCCAGCAGCTTGCAGGGCCAATCCTACAATGAGCAGTTCTTC. Translating gives CASSLQGQSYNEQFF.